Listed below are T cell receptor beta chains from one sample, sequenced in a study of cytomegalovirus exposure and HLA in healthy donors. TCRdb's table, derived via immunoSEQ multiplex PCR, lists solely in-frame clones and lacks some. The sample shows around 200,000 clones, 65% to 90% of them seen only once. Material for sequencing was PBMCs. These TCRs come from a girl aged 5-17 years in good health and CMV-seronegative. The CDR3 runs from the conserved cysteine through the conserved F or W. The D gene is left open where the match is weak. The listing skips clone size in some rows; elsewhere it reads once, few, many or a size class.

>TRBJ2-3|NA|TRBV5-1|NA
CASGSGTPAWTDTQYF
TGCGCCAGCGGGAGCGGAACGCCCGCGTGGACAGATACGCAGTATTTT
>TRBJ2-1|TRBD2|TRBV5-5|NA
CASSLATSGISKNEQFF
TGTGCCAGCAGCTTGGCGACTAGCGGGATTTCGAAGAATGAGCAGTTCTTC
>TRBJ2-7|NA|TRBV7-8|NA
CASSSAAESYEQYF
TGTGCCAGCAGCTCCGCAGCGGAAAGTTACGAGCAGTACTTC
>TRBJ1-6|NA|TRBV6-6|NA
CASSRGGRSYNSPLHF
TGTGCCAGCAGCAGGGGAGGGCGCTCCTATAATTCACCCCTCCACTTT
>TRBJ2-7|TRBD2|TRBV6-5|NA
CASSYSGLAGSYEQYF
TGTGCCAGCAGTTACTCGGGGCTAGCGGGATCATACGAGCAGTACTTC
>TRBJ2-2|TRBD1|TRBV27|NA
CASSMTGAGELFF
TGTGCCAGCAGTATGACAGGGGCCGGGGAGCTGTTTTTT
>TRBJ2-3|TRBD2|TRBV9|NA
CASSVGGLAGGQAQYF
TGTGCCAGCAGCGTAGGGGGACTAGCGGGGGGGCAGGCGCAGTATTTT
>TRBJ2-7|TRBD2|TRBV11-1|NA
CASSKTSGGAYEQYF
TGTGCCAGCAGCAAGACTAGCGGGGGGGCCTACGAGCAGTACTTC
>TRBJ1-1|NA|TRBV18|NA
CASSPRTLGEAFF
TGTGCCAGCTCACCCCGGACATTGGGTGAAGCTTTCTTT
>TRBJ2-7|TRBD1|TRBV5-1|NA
CASSVVGQGPDEQYF
TGCGCCAGCAGTGTCGTAGGACAGGGCCCCGACGAGCAGTACTTC
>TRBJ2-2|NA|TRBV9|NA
CASSPTLTGRGTGELFF
TGTGCCAGCAGCCCTACTCTGACAGGACGGGGCACCGGGGAGCTGTTTTTT
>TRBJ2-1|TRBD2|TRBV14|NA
CARPIAGDYNEQFF
TGTGCCAGACCGATAGCGGGAGACTACAATGAGCAGTTCTTC
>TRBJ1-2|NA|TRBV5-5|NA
CASSPIQGDYGYTF
TGTGCCAGCAGCCCGATACAGGGAGACTATGGCTACACCTTC
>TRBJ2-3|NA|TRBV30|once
CAWSISGAATDTQYF
TGTGCCTGGAGTATCTCCGGAGCGGCCACAGATACGCAGTATTTT
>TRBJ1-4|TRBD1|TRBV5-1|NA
CASSWTGEGFEKLFF
TGCGCCAGCAGCTGGACAGGGGAAGGATTTGAAAAACTGTTTTTT
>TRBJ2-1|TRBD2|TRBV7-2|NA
CASRVAGGLDEQFF
TGTGCCAGCAGAGTAGCGGGGGGGCTTGATGAGCAGTTCTTC
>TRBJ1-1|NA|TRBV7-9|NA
CASSRDTENTEAFF
TGTGCCAGCAGTCGGGACACAGAGAACACTGAAGCTTTCTTT
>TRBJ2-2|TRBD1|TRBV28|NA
CASSLNPGQGAQNTGELFF
TGTGCCAGCAGTTTAAATCCGGGACAGGGGGCGCAGAACACCGGGGAGCTGTTTTTT
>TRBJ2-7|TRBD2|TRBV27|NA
CASYGTSRSGEQYF
TGTGCCAGCTACGGGACTAGCAGGTCTGGCGAGCAGTACTTC
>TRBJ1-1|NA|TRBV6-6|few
CASSRRGGQNTEAFF
TGTGCCAGCAGTCGAAGAGGGGGACAGAACACTGAAGCTTTCTTT
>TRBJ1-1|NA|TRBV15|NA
CATSRVFDVLKNTEAFF
TGTGCCACCAGCAGAGTTTTCGATGTTCTAAAGAACACTGAAGCTTTCTTT
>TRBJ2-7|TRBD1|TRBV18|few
CASSPQRGLDEQYF
TGTGCCAGCTCACCCCAGAGGGGGCTGGACGAGCAGTACTTC
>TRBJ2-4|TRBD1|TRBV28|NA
CASRKSGTGGNIQYF
TGTGCCAGCAGAAAATCCGGGACAGGGGGAAACATTCAGTACTTC
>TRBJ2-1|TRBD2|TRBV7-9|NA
CASSLASGSANEQFF
TGTGCCAGCAGCTTGGCTAGCGGTAGTGCAAATGAGCAGTTCTTC
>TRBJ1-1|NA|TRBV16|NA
CASSQNSIQGRAFF
TGTGCCAGCAGCCAGAACAGCATACAGGGCCGGGCTTTCTTT
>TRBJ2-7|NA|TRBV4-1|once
CASSPWTVLNSYEQYF
TGCGCCAGCAGCCCGTGGACAGTTTTAAACTCCTACGAGCAGTACTTC
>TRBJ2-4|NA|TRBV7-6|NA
CASSLDPGRNIQYF
TGTGCCAGCAGCTTAGATCCAGGCCGAAACATTCAGTACTTC
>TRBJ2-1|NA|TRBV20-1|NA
CSAKADEQFF
TGCAGTGCTAAAGCCGATGAGCAGTTCTTC
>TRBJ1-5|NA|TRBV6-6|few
CASRQGRGNQPQHF
TGTGCCAGCAGACAGGGTAGAGGAAACCAGCCCCAGCATTTT
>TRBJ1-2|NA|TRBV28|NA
CASSLVGQTYGYTF
TGTGCCAGCAGCCTGGTCGGACAGACCTATGGCTACACCTTC
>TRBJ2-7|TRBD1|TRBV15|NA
CATSRDRTGTPYEQYF
TGTGCCACCAGCAGAGATCGGACAGGGACGCCCTACGAGCAGTACTTC
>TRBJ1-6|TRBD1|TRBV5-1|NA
CASSFDTGGSPLHF
TGCGCCAGCAGCTTCGATACAGGGGGTTCACCCCTCCACTTT
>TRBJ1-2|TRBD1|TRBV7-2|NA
CASSQRTGGNYGYTF
TGTGCCAGCAGTCAACGGACAGGGGGAAACTATGGCTACACCTTC
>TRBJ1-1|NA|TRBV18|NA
CASSPPPRRPEAEAFF
TGTGCCAGCTCACCACCGCCCCGGCGGCCGGAGGCTGAAGCTTTCTTT
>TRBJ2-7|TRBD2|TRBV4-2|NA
CASSQGLAGDSYEQYF
TGTGCCAGCAGCCAAGGGCTAGCGGGAGACTCCTACGAGCAGTACTTC
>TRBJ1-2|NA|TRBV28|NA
CASSLVQGSYGYTF
TGTGCCAGCAGTTTAGTGCAGGGTTCCTATGGCTACACCTTC
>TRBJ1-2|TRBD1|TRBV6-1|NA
CASSATGTGAAF
TGTGCCAGCAGTGCCACCGGGACAGGGGCGGCCTTC
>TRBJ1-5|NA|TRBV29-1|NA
CSVGPAGGNQPQHF
TGCAGCGTTGGCCCGGCGGGTGGCAATCAGCCCCAGCATTTT
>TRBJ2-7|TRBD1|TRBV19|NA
CASTGTDYPYEQYF
TGTGCCAGTACAGGGACAGACTACCCCTACGAGCAGTACTTC
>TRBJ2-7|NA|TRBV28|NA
CASSLPYLPTYEQYF
TGTGCCAGCAGTCTACCCTATTTGCCCACCTACGAGCAGTACTTC
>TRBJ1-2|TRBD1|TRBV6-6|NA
CASSSPTGTGGYGYTF
TGTGCCAGCAGTAGCCCAACCGGGACAGGGGGCTATGGCTACACCTTC
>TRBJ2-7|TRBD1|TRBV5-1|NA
CASSFNRGSVYEQYF
TGCGCCAGCAGCTTCAACAGGGGGTCGGTGTACGAGCAGTACTTC